The 19 T cell receptor beta chains below come from one sample, sequenced in a study of PD-L1 blockade in urothelial cancer. Produced via immunoSEQ multiplex PCR; TCRdb's table is partial and in-frame only. The data show 50,000 or so clones, 60% to 80% seen once. The sample in question was PBMCs, obtained around atezolizumab (anti-PD-L1) treatment. Receptor source: a man between 65 and 80 years old with urothelial cancer.

In this sample, this clone turned up a few times. The J gene is TRBJ1-5, the V gene TRBV7-2, with a weak D call TRBD1 (5 bases). The germline V gene encodes CDR1 SGHTA and CDR2 FQGNSA. V lost 1 base and J 7 bases, leaving 14 bases between the germline ends. The CDR3 runs 15 residues. Here the CDR3 reads CASSLGGEGWQPQHF. DNA of the CDR3: TGTGCCAGCAGCTTAGGGGGGGAGGGTTGGCAGCCCCAGCATTTT.

V gene TRBV4-2 combines with J gene TRBJ2-3; 12 positions agree with TRBD2. This CDR3 contains 17 residues. Germline values: CDR1 LGHNA, CDR2 YNFKEQ. Trimming removed 0 bases from V and 4 bases from J; junction bases left unmatched: 5. CDR3 region: CASSQDPGLAGPDTQYF. CDR3 nucleotide sequence: TGTGCCAGCAGCCAAGATCCCGGACTAGCGGGACCAGATACGCAGTATTTT.

As DNA, the CDR3 is TGCGCCAGCAGCCTACAGTTCCTGGAAGATAATGAAAAACTGTTTTTT. It yields the protein CASSLQFLEDNEKLFF. The genes are TRBV4-1 and TRBJ1-4, with D unclear. The CDR3 consists of 16 residues. V was cut by 4 bases and J by 4 bases, with 16 bases left in between. Germline V gives CDR1 MGHRA, CDR2 YSYEKL.

The V and J genes are TRBV7-3 and TRBJ2-6; tentatively, D is TRBD2 (6 bases). Trimming took off 2 bases at V and 0 bases at J, with 17 bases between the two ends. CDR3 length: 19 amino acids. CDR1 SGHTA and CDR2 FQGTGA come from the germline V gene. The CDR3 protein is CASSLGGGTMISGANVLTF. CDR3 sequence (DNA): TGTGCCAGCAGCTTAGGTGGAGGGACCATGATCTCTGGGGCCAACGTCCTGACTTTC.

V usage is TRBV7-9 and J usage is TRBJ2-3; D is ambiguous. The germline V gene has CDR1 SEHNR and CDR2 FQNEAQ (reference sequence). This CDR3 has 12 amino acids. Trimming took 0 bases from V and 4 from J, leaving 2 bases between them. CDR3 DNA sequence: TGTGCCAGCAGCTTAGCCGCAGATACGCAGTATTTT. This translates into CASSLAADTQYF.

The chain is built from TRBV12-5 and TRBJ1-1, with D uncertain. The germline V gene has CDR1 LGHNT and CDR2 FRNRAP. The CDR3 spans 13 residues. Trimming took 1 base from V and 4 from J, leaving 7 bases between them. CDR3 amino acids: CASGLEEGTEAFF. The CDR3 bases are TGTGCTAGTGGTTTGGAGGAGGGCACTGAAGCTTTCTTT.

The J gene is TRBJ1-5, the V gene TRBV6-1; D call uncertain. V gave up 5 bases and J gave up 4 bases, with 9 bases separating them. The CDR3 sequence is 13 residues long. In germline, CDR1 is MNHNS, CDR2 SASEGT. Here the CDR3 reads CASSSQLNQPQHF. CDR3 coding DNA: TGTGCCAGCAGTTCACAGCTAAATCAGCCCCAGCATTTT.

This clone was picked up one time. The V gene is TRBV7-2, the J gene TRBJ2-1; D is perhaps TRBD2 (6 bases). This CDR3 has 15 amino acids. V gave up 4 bases and J gave up 0 bases, with 10 bases separating them. Germline CDR1 is SGHTA and CDR2 is FQGNSA. This CDR3 reads CASSSRGSSYNEQFF. The CDR3 nucleotides are TGTGCCAGCAGCTCTCGGGGGAGCTCCTACAATGAGCAGTTCTTC.

DNA for the CDR3: TGTGCCAGCAGCACGTCGCCGAGCTCCTACAATGAGCAGTTCTTC. It specifies CASSTSPSSYNEQFF. This chain links TRBV6-4 with TRBJ2-1; no definite D call. Per germline, CDR1 MRHNA and CDR2 SNTAGT. This CDR3 spans 15 amino acids. V was clipped by 6 bases and J by 0 bases, with 12 bases between them.

The V and J genes are TRBV15 and TRBJ2-5, with D perhaps matching TRBD2 (5 bases). CDR1 is LNHNV and CDR2 is YYDKDF in the germline V gene (reference sequence). The ends were cut back, 8 bases at V and 1 base at J, with 14 bases in the middle. The CDR3 totals 14 residues. CDR3 bases: TGTGCCACCGGAGGATCGGGCCGCCAAGAGACCCAGTACTTC. Translating gives CATGGSGRQETQYF.

The rearrangement uses TRBV11-2 and TRBJ2-7; 9 nucleotides agree with TRBD2. The length of the CDR3 is 18 residues. Trimming at V came to 5 bases and at J to 4 bases, leaving 18 bases not matched to a gene. CDR1 SGHAT and CDR2 FQNNGV come from the germline V gene. The CDR3 protein is CASSPVGRPREGRYEQYF. The CDR3 region has the DNA TGTGCCAGCAGCCCCGTGGGTAGGCCGCGGGAGGGCCGATACGAGCAGTACTTC.

This clone was detected only a few times. V usage is TRBV4-1 and J usage is TRBJ2-1; perhaps TRBD2 as D (6 bases). V was clipped by 9 bases and J by 8 bases, with 23 bases between them. This CDR3 has 15 residues. Germline-derived CDR1 and CDR2 are MGHRA and YSYEKL. CDR3: CASGRRDSGWDEQFF. The CDR3 nucleotides are TGCGCCAGTGGTCGCCGGGACTCGGGGTGGGATGAGCAGTTCTTC.

As DNA, the CDR3 is TGTGCCAGTAGTACTCCGGGACTAGCGGAGAATGAGCAGTTCTTC. It encodes CASSTPGLAENEQFF. The chain uses TRBV19 and TRBJ2-1; 11 bases align to TRBD2. The CDR3 sequence is 15 residues long. Per germline, CDR1 LNHDA and CDR2 SQIVND (reference sequence). V lost 4 bases, J lost 7 bases, and 6 bases stayed unmatched.

This rearrangement joins TRBV2 to TRBJ2-6; possibly TRBD1 for D (5 bases). The germline CDR1 and CDR2 sequences are SNHLY and FYNNEI. V was pared by 6 bases and J by 4 bases, with 13 bases between. The length of the CDR3 is 15 residues. This chain's CDR3 is CASSPRVSGANVLTF. The CDR3 region has the DNA TGTGCCAGCAGCCCCAGGGTATCCGGGGCCAACGTCCTGACTTTC.

The table lists this clone with a few counts. This chain connects TRBV10-2 to TRBJ1-5; the D is unclear. Deletions cut 4 bases from V and 0 bases from J, with 7 bases between. This CDR3 comprises 14 residues. CDR1 is WSHSY, CDR2 SAAADI, per germline. CDR3 loop: CASSGVDSNQPQHF. The CDR3 DNA reads TGCGCCAGCAGTGGTGTAGATAGCAATCAGCCCCAGCATTTT.

In nucleotides, the CDR3 is TGCGCCAGCAGCATCCGGACAGGGTGGAATTCACCCCTCCACTTT. Protein sequence: CASSIRTGWNSPLHF. The V gene is TRBV5-1, the J gene TRBJ1-6; 8 bases are shared with TRBD1. The ends lost 4 bases at V and 7 bases at J; junction bases unmatched: 7. Germline V gene sequence: CDR1 SGHRS, CDR2 YFSETQ. The CDR3 is 15 residues long.

The chain carries TRBV6-5 and TRBJ1-2, with D possibly being TRBD1 (5 bases). The germline CDR1 and CDR2 sequences are MNHEY and SVGAGI. V lost 8 bases and J lost 2, with 6 bases in between. This CDR3 region has 11 residues. The CDR3 region has the DNA TGTGCCAGCGGGGCGAACTATGGCTACACCTTC. Amino acids: CASGANYGYTF.

The chain couples TRBV5-3 to TRBJ1-2, with a possible D match to TRBD1 (6 bases). TRBV5-3 has ORF status, its function being uncertain. The CDR3 consists of 15 residues. Trimming pared 6 bases from V and 8 bases from J, leaving 23 bases between. DNA for the CDR3: TGTGCCAGAAACGAAACGACAGGCCGTTGCGGGGGCTACACCTTC. Protein product: CARNETTGRCGGYTF.

The CDR3 DNA follows: TGTGCCTGGAGGCTTATCAGGGGGTCAAATGAGCAGTTCTTC. Translating gives CAWRLIRGSNEQFF. V is TRBV30 and J is TRBJ2-1, with TRBD1 identical over 7 bases. The CDR3 is 14 amino acids. V trimming: 3 bases; J trimming: 7 bases; junction bases outside the gene matches: 9. Germline assignment: CDR1 GTSNPN and CDR2 SVGIG (reference sequence).